This T cell receptor (beta chain) was recorded in a study of spatial heterogeneity in lung cancer. TCRdb re-called the 5' RACE reads through MiXCR, storing one row per CDR3 protein. The table lists thousands of distinct CDR3 sequences, about a tenth of them singletons. This clonotype rates as large (0.1 to 1%). Its antigen is as yet unknown. V was cut by 10 bases and J by 4 bases, with 14 bases left in between. This CDR3 region has 14 residues. Germline V CDR1 and CDR2: ENHRY, SYGVKD. Study results and limitations: For expanded intratumoral alpha and beta TCRs, counts tracked tumor mutation counts.

Time point reported: sample taken at primary tumor resection. The receptor was derived from a female donor with early-stage non-small cell lung cancer. The V call is TRBV10-3, the J call TRBJ2-6; D is possibly TRBD1 or TRBD2 (5 bases each). Specimen: lung tumor tissue, collected at surgery. DNA for the CDR3: TGTGCCACTAGAGGGACCGCCGGGGCCAACGTCCTGACTTTC. It is translated as CATRGTAGANVLTF.